Listed below are T cell receptor beta chains from one sample, sequenced in a study of blood T cells in healthy people across ages. TCRdb analysed the 5' RACE reads with MiXCR anew, one entry per CDR3 protein. The sample consists of under 700,000 distinct CDR3 sequences, under 30% of them appearing once. The data also belong to a second study, concerning T cells of mothers and their children.

The sequenced sample was blood. The receptors originated from a boy younger than 18 in good health. Each CDR3 is given with its conserved first and last residue. A D gene is named only where the DNA matches it firmly. The listing skips clone size in some rows; elsewhere it reads once, few, many or a size class.

size,J,V,D,DNA,CDR3
-,TRBJ1-3,TRBV7-9,-,TGTGCCAGCAGCTCCCGGGACCTCTCTGGAAACACCATATATTTT,CASSSRDLSGNTIYF
-,TRBJ1-2,TRBV12-3/TRBV12-4,-,TGTGCCAGCAGTTTTCGGATCCTGGAGGTGGCCTATGGCTACACCTTC,CASSFRILEVAYGYTF
-,TRBJ2-1,TRBV29-1,TRBD2,TGCAGCGTTGACGAAGCGGGAACGGGTGAGCAGTTCTTC,CSVDEAGTGEQFF
-,TRBJ2-1,TRBV6-1,-,TGTGCCATTCTCGGGGGTGGCAGGCGGGTTCTTGAGCAGTTCTTC,CAILGGGRRVLEQFF
many,TRBJ2-5,TRBV7-2,TRBD2,TGTGCCAGCAGCCCACTAGCGGGGGGGCTGGAGACCCAGTACTTC,CASSPLAGGLETQYF
-,TRBJ1-3,TRBV3-1,-,TGTGCCAGCAGCCAAGAAAATCCTGGAAACACCATATATTTT,CASSQENPGNTIYF
-,TRBJ2-1,TRBV6-4,-,TGTGCCAGCGGACGACGGGATCAACCCGATAACAATGAGCAGTTCTTC,CASGRRDQPDNNEQFF
few,TRBJ2-6,TRBV7-2,TRBD1,TGTGCCAGCAGCTTGGGACAGGGGGGGTCTGGGGCCAACGTCCTGACTTTC,CASSLGQGGSGANVLTF
-,TRBJ1-4,TRBV6-1,-,TGTGCCAGCAGAGAACAGAAAGCAACTAATGAAAAACTGTTTTTT,CASREQKATNEKLFF
few,TRBJ2-1,TRBV24-1,TRBD2,TGTGCCACCAGTGATTTCGGGGGGAGCTCCTACAATGAGCAGTTCTTC,CATSDFGGSSYNEQFF
few,TRBJ2-1,TRBV20-1,-,TGCAGTGCCCGCGAACAGAACTACAATGAGCAGTTCTTC,CSAREQNYNEQFF
many,TRBJ2-5,TRBV5-1,-,TGCGCCAGCAGCTATGCGGACGAGACCCAGTACTTC,CASSYADETQYF
-,TRBJ1-2,TRBV7-2,-,TGTGCCAGCAGCGCCGGGACGGCCTCGGATGGCTACACCTTC,CASSAGTASDGYTF
few,TRBJ2-6,TRBV15,-,TGTACCACCAGCAGAGACAGCTCTGGGGCCAACGTCCTGACCTTC,CTTSRDSSGANVLTF
-,TRBJ2-1,TRBV20-1,TRBD2,TGCAGTGCTCCTGACGCGAGCGGGAGTTGGTATGAGCAGTTCTTC,CSAPDASGSWYEQFF
few,TRBJ2-5,TRBV5-5,-,TGTGCCAGCAGCCGGGCCCCGCAAGGGCCAGAGACCCAGTACTTC,CASSRAPQGPETQYF
-,TRBJ2-7,TRBV9,-,TGTGCCAGCAGCTCAAACTCCAGGGCGCGGGTGCAGTACTTC,CASSSNSRARVQYF
once,TRBJ2-1,TRBV5-6,-,TGTGCCAGCAGCTCCAGACTAGGTGGTGAGCAGTTCTTC,CASSSRLGGEQFF
-,TRBJ2-5,TRBV4-1,-,TGCGCCAGCAGCCAAGGGGGCACTTGGGGCGAGACCCAGTACTTC,CASSQGGTWGETQYF
-,TRBJ2-7,TRBV6-2/TRBV6-3,TRBD2,TGTGCCACCTTGATAGCGGGGGCTCCTCCCTACGAGCAGTACTTC,CATLIAGAPPYEQYF
-,TRBJ1-1,TRBV20-1,-,TGCAGTGCTAAGGACAACCAGGACACTGAAGCTTTCTTT,CSAKDNQDTEAFF
-,TRBJ1-5,TRBV20-1,-,TGCAGTGCCCGAGTTATAGGGGGTGGCAATCAGCCCCAGCATTTT,CSARVIGGGNQPQHF
many,TRBJ2-1,TRBV29-1,TRBD1,TGCAGCGTGGGACAGGGGACCTACAATGAGCAGTTCTTC,CSVGQGTYNEQFF
-,TRBJ2-1,TRBV28,-,TGTGCCAGCAGTTTAGACTTCGGGACAATGGTGGACAATGAGCAGTTCTTC,CASSLDFGTMVDNEQFF
few,TRBJ1-4,TRBV6-4,-,TGTGCCAGCAGTGTCTCACAGTCAACTAATGAAAAACTGTTTTTT,CASSVSQSTNEKLFF
-,TRBJ2-7,TRBV28,-,TGTGCCAGCAGTCGGATTAGCCAGGGCTCCTACGAGCAGTACTTC,CASSRISQGSYEQYF
-,TRBJ1-4,TRBV4-3,-,TGCGCCAGCAGCCAAGGGGGAGGATTGGAAAAACTGTTTTTT,CASSQGGGLEKLFF
-,TRBJ2-7,TRBV19,TRBD1,TGTGCCAGTCGGGGGACAGGGGGCGCGTACGAGCAGTACTTC,CASRGTGGAYEQYF
few,TRBJ2-7,TRBV6-2/TRBV6-3,TRBD1,TGTGCCAGCAGTTACTTCTCACGTGGGACAGGCTACGAGCAGTACTTC,CASSYFSRGTGYEQYF
-,TRBJ2-2,TRBV7-2,-,TGTGCCAGCAGCTTAATCTCTTGGGTTATGACCGGGGAGCTGTTTTTT,CASSLISWVMTGELFF
-,TRBJ1-1,TRBV7-9,-,TGTGCCAGCAGCTCAGGTACATTCGATGAAGCTTTCTTT,CASSSGTFDEAFF
few,TRBJ2-7,TRBV6-1,TRBD2,TGTGCCAGCAGTCCTCTGTTCGGTCTAGCGGGATCTGACGAGCAGTACTTC,CASSPLFGLAGSDEQYF
few,TRBJ2-7,TRBV6-5,-,TGTGCCAGCAGTTACTCCTCCAAAGCCTACGAGCAGTACTTC,CASSYSSKAYEQYF
-,TRBJ2-7,TRBV4-3,-,TGCGCCAGTAAGAAGACAGCCTCCTCCTACGAGCAGTACTTC,CASKKTASSYEQYF
-,TRBJ1-3,TRBV11-2,-,TGTGCCAGCAGCACTAACAGGGCTGGAAACACCATATATTTT,CASSTNRAGNTIYF
few,TRBJ2-1,TRBV6-1,TRBD1,TGTGCCAGCGCCAGACGACCGGGACAGGTCTACAATGAGCAGTTCTTC,CASARRPGQVYNEQFF
many,TRBJ2-1,TRBV29-1,TRBD1,TGCAGCGTGACAACACCAGGGGGTTACTACAATGAGCAGTTCTTC,CSVTTPGGYYNEQFF
many,TRBJ2-7,TRBV11-2,-,TGTGCCAGCAGCCACCCCCCGGGGAACGAGCAGTACTTC,CASSHPPGNEQYF
few,TRBJ2-5,TRBV4-1,TRBD2,TGCGCCAGCAGCCAAGATGCCAGGGGGACTAGCAAGAAAGAGACCCAGTACTTC,CASSQDARGTSKKETQYF
-,TRBJ2-1,TRBV20-1,-,TGCAGTGCTAAACTAGCCGAGCAGCTCTTC,CSAKLAEQLF
few,TRBJ2-1,TRBV7-3,TRBD2,TGTGCCAGCAGCTTACTTCTAGCGGGTATCAATGAGCAGTTCTTC,CASSLLLAGINEQFF
-,TRBJ2-7,TRBV9,TRBD1,TGTGCCAGCAGCGTAGAAGGGGGCTATCACTACGAGCAGTACTTC,CASSVEGGYHYEQYF
-,TRBJ2-3,TRBV4-1,TRBD2,TGCGCCAGCAGCCAACGTTACGGGACTAGCGGGACAGATACGCAGTATTTT,CASSQRYGTSGTDTQYF
-,TRBJ2-5,TRBV25-1,-,TGTGCCAGCAGTGAATCGGCGGGACGGGAGACCCAGTACTTC,CASSESAGRETQYF
-,TRBJ1-6,TRBV7-2,-,TGTGCCAGCAGCTTGGGCGCTTCACCCCTCCACTTT,CASSLGASPLHF
-,TRBJ2-7,TRBV7-6,-,TGTGCCAGCAGTAGTACAGGCCGTGGGGAGCAGTACTTC,CASSSTGRGEQYF
-,TRBJ2-3,TRBV24-1,-,TGTGCCACCAGAGGAACCTTCCCGGACGGAACTAGCACAGATACGCAGTATTTT,CATRGTFPDGTSTDTQYF
-,TRBJ2-1,TRBV4-3,TRBD2,TGCGCCAGCAGCCAAGGTAGCGGGGGGCACTACAATGAGCAGTTCTTC,CASSQGSGGHYNEQFF
few,TRBJ2-1,TRBV5-1,TRBD1,TGCGCCAGCAGCGGCGGGACAGGATCCTACAATGAGCAGTTCTTC,CASSGGTGSYNEQFF
few,TRBJ1-4,TRBV4-3,-,TGCGCCAGCAGCCAGTCAACAAGGGAAAAACTGTTTTTT,CASSQSTREKLFF
-,TRBJ2-1,TRBV10-2,TRBD2,TGCGCCAGCAGTGCCCCTGGGACTAGCGGGAGCTCCTACAATGCGCAGTTCTTC,CASSAPGTSGSSYNAQFF
few,TRBJ2-1,TRBV27,TRBD2,TGTGCCAGCAGTTCGTTAGCGGGAGAATCATATGAGCAGTTCTTC,CASSSLAGESYEQFF